The next 20 T cell receptor beta chains were all read from a single sample in a study of T cells in women clearing cervical HPV infection. Sequenced by immunoSEQ multiplex PCR; TCRdb stores in-frame clones only, minus some. The sample table sets out fewer than 35,000 clones. The sequencing input was blood buffy coat. These receptors came from a woman aged 18 to 75 with a cervical HPV16 infection that either progressed to CIN3+ or cleared (not recorded which).

A remark on this clone: The read ends 3 residues shy of where the CDR3 ends; the end is completed using the germline J gene. The chain recombines TRBV7-9 with TRBJ2-7; 7 bases are a match to TRBD1. This CDR3 is 14 amino acids long. The germline V gene has CDR1 SEHNR and CDR2 FQNEAQ (reference sequence). Trimming at V came to 5 bases and at J to 0 bases, leaving 4 bases not matched to a gene. CDR3 region: CASSGQGDSYEQYF. CDR3 DNA, as far as it was read: TGTGCCAGCAGCGGGCAGGGGGACTCCTACGAG.

Points on this clone: The read falls 3 residues short of the CDR3 end, and the missing part is taken from the germline J gene. The chain uses TRBV20-1 and TRBJ1-5; tentative D call: TRBD1 (5 bases). The germline V gene has CDR1 DFQATT and CDR2 SNEGSKA (reference sequence). Trimming took 6 bases from V and 3 from J, leaving 9 bases between them. The CDR3 sequence is 12 residues long. The CDR3 DNA, read in part, is TGCAGTGCCACGGACAACAATCAGCCC. Encoded protein: CSATDNNQP. The entire CDR3 protein is CSATDNNQPQHF.

A remark on this clone: The read terminates 3 residues before the CDR3 end, so the remaining end is supplied by the germline J gene. The rearrangement joins TRBV5-7 to TRBJ2-6; TRBD1 is a possible D gene (6 bases). TRBV5-7 qualifies as an ORF whose function is uncertain. Trimming shortened V by 2 bases and J by 3 bases, and 9 bases separated the two germline ends. This CDR3 is built from 15 residues. CDR3 DNA (partial): TGTGCCAGCAGCTTACAGGGTGGTGGGGCCAACGTC. Amino acid sequence: CASSLQGGGANV. The whole CDR3 region reads CASSLQGGGANVLTF.

As for this clone: The read finishes 3 residues shy of the CDR3 end, and the germline J gene is used to complete it. The J gene is TRBJ1-2, the V gene TRBV5-5, with D perhaps matching TRBD1 (5 bases). The V and J ends lost 1 base and 6 bases respectively, with 16 bases between them. The germline gives CDR1 SGHKS, CDR2 YYEKEE (reference sequence). The CDR3 sequence is 15 residues long. The DNA read from the CDR3 is TGTGCCAGCAGCTTGCAAGGCAGGGAATTAGATGGC. Its protein product is CASSLQGRELDG. The full-length CDR3 reads as CASSLQGRELDGYTF.

A word on this clone: The read stops 3 residues short of the end of the CDR3; the missing end is completed from the germline J gene. The gene calls are TRBV20-1 and TRBJ2-7, with D perhaps matching TRBD1 (6 bases). Germline V gene data show CDR1 as DFQATT and CDR2 as SNEGSKA (reference sequence). V dropped 5 bases and J dropped 0 bases, with 11 bases sitting between them. CDR3 size: 13 residues. The DNA read from the CDR3 is TGCAGTGCTGGGGGCTTGGGCTCCTACGAG. Translated, it gives CSAGGLGSYE. The entire CDR3 protein is CSAGGLGSYEQYF.

Notes on this clone: The CDR3 is cut off 3 residues early in the read; its end comes from the germline J gene. This chain connects TRBV11-3 to TRBJ2-1, with a possible D match to TRBD1 (6 bases). The CDR3 covers 13 residues. V lost 2 bases to trimming and J lost 6 bases, with 8 bases between them. Germline-derived CDR1 and CDR2 are SGHNT and YENEEA. The sequenced part of the CDR3 DNA is TGTGCCAGCAGCTTAAACAGGGCCAATGAG. Its translation is CASSLNRANE. The full-length CDR3 reads as CASSLNRANEQFF. Supplemented by reference TRBV11-3 and TRBJ2-1, the full variable domain reads EAGVVQSPRYKIIEKKQPVAFWCNPISGHNTLYWYLQNLGQGPELLIRYENEEAVDDSQLPKDRFSAERLKGVDSTLKIQPAELGDSAVYLCASSLNRANEQFFGPGTRLTVL.

To note about this clone: Read data end 3 residues before the CDR3 end; the end is taken from the germline J gene. V and J are TRBV7-3 and TRBJ2-3, with TRBD2 matching 7 bases. This CDR3 is built from 14 residues. J was trimmed by 2 bases and V by 2 bases; bases with no gene match: 1. From germline, CDR1 is SGHTA and CDR2 FQGTGA. The CDR3 DNA, read in part, is TGTGCCAGCAGCTTAGCGGGAGCCACAGATACG. Encoded protein: CASSLAGATDT. The CDR3 as a whole reads CASSLAGATDTQYF.

A word on this clone: The CDR3 goes on 3 residues after the read ends, and that part is filled in from the germline J gene. The chain is built from TRBV10-3 and TRBJ2-7; 10 nucleotides line up with TRBD2. The CDR3 runs to 13 residues. Germline-derived CDR1 and CDR2 are ENHRY and SYGVKD. The junction had 1 base not matched to a gene; V was cut back by 4 bases and J by 4 bases. Partial CDR3 DNA: TGTGCCATCAGTGCGGGACTAGCGTACGAG. This codes for CAISAGLAYE. The entire CDR3 protein reads CAISAGLAYEQYF.

To note about this clone: With the read ending 3 residues before the CDR3 end, the germline J gene is used to fill in that end. The chain links TRBV10-1 to TRBJ2-5; 8 nucleotides line up with TRBD2. Germline V gene data show CDR1 as WNHNN and CDR2 as SYGVQD (reference sequence). This CDR3 is built from 17 residues. V was pared by 9 bases and J by 2 bases, with 17 bases of the junction left unmatched. The CDR3: CASPPGSLSGTQETQYF. CDR3 bases read: TGCGCCAGTCCTCCCGGATCCCTTAGCGGGACACAAGAGACC.

Regarding this clone: The CDR3 end falls 3 residues outside the read, so it is completed with the germline J gene. The J gene is TRBJ2-2, the V gene TRBV2; 7 bases are a match to TRBD1. V lost 5 bases, J lost 4 bases, and 1 base stayed unmatched. The CDR3 contains 13 residues. Germline CDR1 reads SNHLY; CDR2 reads FYNNEI. The CDR3 bases that were read are TGTGCCAGCAGTTGGGACAGCACCGGGGAG. Translating it yields CASSWDSTGE. The whole CDR3 protein reads CASSWDSTGELFF.

As for this clone: The read falls 3 residues short of the CDR3 end, and the missing part is taken from the germline J gene. This chain uses TRBV5-1 with TRBJ1-6, with a possible D match to TRBD1 (6 bases). Looked up from germline, CDR1 is SGHRS and CDR2 is YFSETQ. The CDR3 sequence is 15 residues long. The V end was cut by 5 bases, the J end by 7 bases, with 16 bases between. CDR3 DNA, as far as it was read: TGCGCCAGCAGACCGGGACAAGGGGACAATTCACCC. Its protein product is CASRPGQGDNSP. Given in full, the CDR3 is CASRPGQGDNSPLHF.

A remark on this clone: Sequencing ends 3 residues short of the CDR3 end; the germline J gene provides the rest. The V and J genes are TRBV5-1 and TRBJ1-4; D gene ambiguous. This CDR3 has 16 amino acids. Between the trimmed V and J ends, which lost 0 bases and 4 bases, there was a span of 13 bases. The germline CDR1 and CDR2 sequences are SGHRS and YFSETQ. CDR3 sequence reads: CASSLDSGAGNEKLFF. The sequenced part of the CDR3 DNA is TGCGCCAGCAGCTTGGATTCGGGAGCGGGTAATGAAAAA.

Worth noting for this clone: The read finishes 3 residues shy of the CDR3 end, and the germline J gene is used to complete it. The rearrangement uses TRBV20-1 and TRBJ2-7; 10 positions match TRBD2. CDR1 and CDR2 from the germline V gene are DFQATT and SNEGSKA (reference sequence). V gave up 0 bases and J gave up 0 bases; unmatched junction bases: 2. The CDR3 has 15 residues. CDR3 region: CSARDQRGGSYEQYF. The DNA read from the CDR3 is TGCAGTGCTAGAGATCAGCGGGGGGGCTCCTACGAG.

Concerning this clone itself: Sequencing ends 3 residues short of the CDR3 end; the germline J gene provides the rest. The V and J genes are TRBV7-8 and TRBJ2-1; the match to TRBD1 covers 7 bases. Germline V gene sequence: CDR1 SGHVS, CDR2 FQNEAQ. This CDR3 contains 14 residues. The J segment lost 4 bases and the V segment lost 5 bases, leaving 5 bases of the junction unmatched. CDR3 bases read: TGTGCCAGCAGCCCGGGACAGCAATACAATGAG. It is translated as CASSPGQQYNE. The entire CDR3 protein is CASSPGQQYNEQFF.

To note about this clone: The CDR3 goes on 3 residues after the read ends, and that part is filled in from the germline J gene. The chain links TRBV20-1 to TRBJ1-3, with a possible D match to TRBD1 (5 bases). The CDR3 sequence is 14 residues long. The ends were cut back, 7 bases at V and 0 bases at J, with 13 bases in the middle. Per germline, CDR1 DFQATT and CDR2 SNEGSKA (reference sequence). Here the CDR3 reads CSVRQPSSGNTIYF. The CDR3 bases that were read are TGCAGTGTGCGACAGCCCAGCTCTGGAAACACC.

About this clone: Read coverage stops 3 residues before the CDR3 terminus; the germline J gene supplies the remainder. The chain is built from TRBV7-9 and TRBJ1-2; D ambiguous. The CDR3 has 11 amino acids. Germline V gene lookup returns CDR1 SEHNR and CDR2 FQNEAQ (reference sequence). The covered CDR3 bases are TGTGCCAGCAGCTTATCTGGCCGC. Protein sequence: CASSLSGR. In full, the CDR3 is CASSLSGRYTF.

With regard to this clone: The read falls 3 residues short of the CDR3 end, and the missing part is taken from the germline J gene. The chain recombines TRBV24-1 with TRBJ2-1; 10 bases map to TRBD2. The CDR3 extends over 13 amino acids. V dropped 9 bases and J dropped 5; count of bases not matched to a gene: 3. Germline-derived CDR1 and CDR2 are KGHDR and SFDVKD. The CDR3 sequence is CATGTSDHNEQFF. CDR3 bases read: TGTGCCACCGGGACTAGCGACCACAATGAG.

About this clone itself: Germline and junction disagree at one end, which may indicate a read error. Read sequence stops 3 residues before the CDR3 end, and the germline J gene provides the missing end. The chain uses TRBV4-2 and TRBJ2-7, with D possibly being TRBD2 (7 bases). The CDR3 is made up of 17 amino acids. Germline V gene lookup returns CDR1 LGHNA and CDR2 YNFKEQ. The CDR3 loop reads CASSQEYPGGHQYEQYF. The CDR3 DNA, read in part, is TGCGCCAGCAGCCAAGAATATCCCGGGGGGCATCAGTACGAG.

About this clone itself: A read error may account for a junction end that differs from germline. The read ends 3 residues before the CDR3 terminus; that terminus is restored from the germline J gene. This sequence joins TRBV7-2 and TRBJ2-4; TRBD1 matches at 12 bases. The CDR3 totals 17 residues. From germline, CDR1 is SGHTA and CDR2 FQGNSA. The CDR3 protein is CASSLAGTGGARNIQYF. Partial CDR3 DNA: TGTGCCAGCAGCCTAGCTGGGACAGGGGGCGCGAGGAACATT.

Concerning this clone itself: The CDR3 goes on 3 residues after the read ends, and that part is filled in from the germline J gene. The gene calls are TRBV6-4 and TRBJ1-6; D is ambiguous. The CDR3 has 13 residues. CDR1 and CDR2 (germline): MRHNA, SNTAGT. The CDR3 is CASSDYRGAALHF. CDR3 DNA, as far as it was read: TGTGCCAGCAGTGACTATCGGGGAGCGGCC.